A selection of T cell receptor beta chains follows, all from one sample in a study of cytomegalovirus exposure and HLA in healthy donors. The data were produced by immunoSEQ multiplex PCR, yet TCRdb's version contains in-frame clones alone and is incomplete. The sample lists roughly 180,000 clones; approximately 79% were seen once. The sequenced sample was PBMCs. The receptors were sampled from a girl between 5 and 17 years old in good health and CMV-seropositive. The CDR3 runs from the conserved cysteine through the conserved F or W. D genes are given only for firm matches. The size entry is marked missing in some rows and otherwise reads once, few, many or a size class.

v_call,j_call,clone_size,d_call,cdr3_aa,cdr3_nt
TRBV9,TRBJ2-7,-,TRBD1,CASSVGTGEYEQYF,TGTGCCAGCAGCGTAGGGACAGGGGAATACGAGCAGTACTTC
TRBV11-2,TRBJ1-4,-,-,CASSLGVNEKLFF,TGTGCCAGCAGCTTAGGCGTTAATGAAAAACTGTTTTTT
TRBV7-9,TRBJ2-7,-,-,CASSPTGPFLTPKAYEQYF,TGTGCCAGCAGCCCGACAGGACCGTTTCTCACCCCTAAAGCCTACGAGCAGTACTTC
TRBV14,TRBJ2-7,-,TRBD1,CASSLGPGQGGVRVDEQYF,TGTGCCAGCAGCCTAGGGCCGGGACAGGGAGGCGTGCGTGTGGACGAGCAGTACTTC
TRBV2,TRBJ2-7,-,-,CASRRTLEEQYF,TGTGCCAGCAGACGAACGCTAGAGGAGCAGTACTTC
TRBV6-5,TRBJ1-1,few,-,CASSYSIEGGTEAFF,TGTGCCAGCAGTTACTCGATTGAAGGGGGTACTGAAGCTTTCTTT
TRBV7-9,TRBJ2-3,-,TRBD1,CASSSKGQNTDTQYF,TGTGCCAGCAGCTCGAAGGGACAGAACACAGATACGCAGTATTTT
TRBV25-1,TRBJ2-5,-,TRBD2,CASRQSGGVETQYF,TGTGCCAGCAGACAAAGCGGGGGGGTGGAGACCCAGTACTTC
TRBV6-5,TRBJ2-2,few,-,CASSPLKGGELFF,TGTGCCAGCAGTCCCCTTAAGGGGGGGGAGCTGTTTTTT
TRBV7-7,TRBJ2-5,-,TRBD2,CASQAGSRETQYF,TGTGCCAGCCAAGCGGGGTCACGGGAGACCCAGTACTTC
TRBV5-1,TRBJ2-5,few,-,CASSLLGAETQYF,TGCGCCAGCAGCTTGTTGGGGGCGGAGACCCAGTACTTC
TRBV7-2,TRBJ2-3,-,-,CASSTELVAQYF,TGTGCCAGCAGCACCGAACTAGTTGCGCAGTATTTT
TRBV10-3,TRBJ1-2,-,TRBD1,CAISKGQGLGYTF,TGTGCCATCAGTAAGGGACAGGGTCTCGGCTACACCTTC
TRBV11-2,TRBJ1-2,few,TRBD1,CASSEDRLANYGYTF,TGTGCCAGCAGCGAGGACAGGTTAGCTAACTATGGCTACACCTTC
TRBV18,TRBJ1-2,-,TRBD1,CASSPQDTGGVGYTF,TGTGCCAGCTCACCACAGGATACAGGGGGCGTCGGCTACACCTTC
TRBV15,TRBJ2-1,-,TRBD2,CATSLLGRGGSNEQFF,TGTGCCACCAGCCTCCTGGGGCGGGGGGGAAGCAATGAGCAGTTCTTC
TRBV4-3,TRBJ1-4,-,-,CASSQETGNEKLFF,TGCGCCAGCAGCCAAGAGACGGGTAATGAAAAACTGTTTTTT
TRBV19,TRBJ1-6,-,TRBD1,CASSPPPGQGNSPLHF,TGTGCCAGTAGTCCTCCCCCGGGACAGGGTAATTCACCCCTCCACTTT
TRBV10-3,TRBJ1-1,-,-,CAISDTRGNTEAFF,TGTGCCATCAGTGATACGCGTGGGAACACTGAAGCTTTCTTT
TRBV5-8,TRBJ2-5,-,TRBD1,CASSFRQGRQTQYF,TGTGCCAGCAGCTTCCGACAGGGAAGGCAGACCCAGTACTTC
TRBV7-2,TRBJ2-1,-,-,CASSLTGHDEQFF,TGTGCCAGCAGCTTAACGGGACATGATGAGCAGTTCTTC
TRBV6-1,TRBJ1-1,-,-,CASSGGVLNTEAFF,TGTGCCAGCAGTGGGGGGGTGTTGAACACTGAAGCTTTCTTT
TRBV9,TRBJ2-7,-,TRBD2,CASSVTSGGAGEQYF,TGTGCCAGCAGCGTAACTAGCGGGGGGGCAGGAGAGCAGTACTTC